This is a list of T cell receptor beta chains from one sample in a study of cytomegalovirus exposure and HLA in healthy donors. The method was immunoSEQ multiplex PCR; TCRdb's version includes in-frame clones alone and lacks a portion of them. The sample includes roughly 200,000 clones, just over 75% seen only once; the top ten take less than 2%. The sequenced sample was PBMCs. The receptors were gathered from a man aged 25 to 40 in good health and CMV-seronegative. Both conserved end residues are part of each CDR3.

V	J	CDR3
TRBV6-4	TRBJ2-2	CASSELAESRELFF
TRBV2	TRBJ2-3	CANPPPLAGGPSTDTQYF
TRBV5-1	TRBJ2-5	CASSSGQSQETQYF
TRBV11-2	TRBJ1-2	CASSPRDSNYGYTF
TRBV6-1	TRBJ2-5	CASDRTAETQYF
TRBV19	TRBJ1-1	CASSMGGYTEAFF
TRBV6-5	TRBJ2-1	CASSSEGEQFF
TRBV7-2	TRBJ2-2	CASSLGPGQGGNTGELFF
TRBV11-2	TRBJ2-3	CASSLVAASGRVDTQYF
TRBV2	TRBJ2-3	CARRGTGGPDTQYF
TRBV5-1	TRBJ2-1	CASSQQYRGNSYNEQFF
TRBV11-2	TRBJ1-4	CASSFTLGQGREKLFF
TRBV7-9	TRBJ1-1	CASSHNMNTEAFF
TRBV9	TRBJ1-5	CASSSGTGLEVVNQPQHF
TRBV5-1	TRBJ1-2	CASSLDAGSYGYTF
TRBV9	TRBJ2-1	CASSGRLNEQFF
TRBV10-1	TRBJ2-3	CASSESFGASSTDTQYF
TRBV7-3	TRBJ2-1	CASSLNRGHNEQFF
TRBV9	TRBJ1-1	CASRGLMNTEAFF
TRBV13	TRBJ1-1	CASSLGDRGGKAFF
TRBV15	TRBJ1-4	CATLRQGNEKLFF
TRBV2	TRBJ2-7	CASSYRLFLTSYEQYF
TRBV25-1	TRBJ2-7	CASSVGLGPWEQYF
TRBV4-1	TRBJ2-7	CASSQVREGGEQYF
TRBV10-3	TRBJ2-3	CAIRPLTGTDTQYF
TRBV29-1	TRBJ2-1	CSVEGLADNEQFF
TRBV5-4	TRBJ2-3	CASSTGREPDTQYF
TRBV4-1	TRBJ1-2	CASSQTGVSAYGYTF
TRBV29-1	TRBJ1-1	CGIDRVNTEAFF
TRBV19	TRBJ1-1	CASSALGTGNMKAFF
TRBV27	TRBJ2-1	CASSFRDTSYNEQFF
TRBV6-5	TRBJ2-1	CASSTYTGDNEQFF
TRBV7-9	TRBJ1-1	CASSFTGLGAFF
TRBV9	TRBJ2-5	CASSVRGREIVQTQYF
TRBV11-2	TRBJ2-7	CASSLIGTSGIYEQYF
TRBV5-4	TRBJ2-5	CASSPPGVWETQYF
TRBV7-9	TRBJ1-5	CASSRDRSNQPQHF
TRBV4-2	TRBJ2-1	CASSHGLAGGYRFF
TRBV5-6	TRBJ2-3	CASSSRGVVGTDTQYF
TRBV5-4	TRBJ2-7	CASSSMGSGEQYF
TRBV5-1	TRBJ2-7	CASSLAEVRYEQYF
TRBV7-6	TRBJ2-7	CASSLGPGLAPNEQYF
TRBV10-3	TRBJ2-1	CAIRGTGTYNEQFF
TRBV12-5	TRBJ2-3	CASGKGLAQDTDTQYF
TRBV5-1	TRBJ1-1	CASSLDRGGKAFF